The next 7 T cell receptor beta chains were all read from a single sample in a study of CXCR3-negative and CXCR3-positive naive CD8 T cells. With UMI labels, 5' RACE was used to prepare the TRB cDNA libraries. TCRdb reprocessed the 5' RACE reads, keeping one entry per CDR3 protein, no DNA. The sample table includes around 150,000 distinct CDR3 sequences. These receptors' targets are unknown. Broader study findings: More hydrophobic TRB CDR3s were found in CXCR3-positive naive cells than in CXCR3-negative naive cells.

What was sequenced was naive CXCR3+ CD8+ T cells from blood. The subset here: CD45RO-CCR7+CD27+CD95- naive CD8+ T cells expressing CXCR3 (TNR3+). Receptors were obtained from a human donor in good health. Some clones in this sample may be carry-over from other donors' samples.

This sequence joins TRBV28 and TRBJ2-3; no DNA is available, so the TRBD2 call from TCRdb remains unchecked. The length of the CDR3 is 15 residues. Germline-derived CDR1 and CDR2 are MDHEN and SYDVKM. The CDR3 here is CASSWASGSTDTQYF.

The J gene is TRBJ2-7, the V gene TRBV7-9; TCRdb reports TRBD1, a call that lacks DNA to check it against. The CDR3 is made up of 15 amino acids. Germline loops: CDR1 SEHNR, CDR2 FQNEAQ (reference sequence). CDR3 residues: CASSRTGAWGDEQYF. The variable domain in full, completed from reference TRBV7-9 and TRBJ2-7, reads DTGVSQNPRHKITKRGQNVTFRCDPISEHNRLYWYRQTLGQGPEFLTYFQNEAQLEKSRLLSDRFSAERPKGSFSTLEIQRTEQGDSAMYLCASSRTGAWGDEQYFGPGTRLTVT.

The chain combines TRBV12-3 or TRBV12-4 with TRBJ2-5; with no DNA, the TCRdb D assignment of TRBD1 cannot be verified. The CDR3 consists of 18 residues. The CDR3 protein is CASSLTRNARERQETQYF.

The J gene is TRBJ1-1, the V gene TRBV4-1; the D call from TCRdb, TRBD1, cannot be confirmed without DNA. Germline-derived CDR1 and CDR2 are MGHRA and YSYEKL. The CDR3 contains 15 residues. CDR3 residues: CASSQDLQGNTEAFF.

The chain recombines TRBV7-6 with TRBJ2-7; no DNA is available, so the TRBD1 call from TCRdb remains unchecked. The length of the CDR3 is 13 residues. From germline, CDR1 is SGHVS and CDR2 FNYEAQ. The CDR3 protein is CASSPTGDDEQYF.

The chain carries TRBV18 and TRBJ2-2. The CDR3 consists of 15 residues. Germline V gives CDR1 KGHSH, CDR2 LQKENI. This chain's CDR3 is CASSPLTENTGELFF.

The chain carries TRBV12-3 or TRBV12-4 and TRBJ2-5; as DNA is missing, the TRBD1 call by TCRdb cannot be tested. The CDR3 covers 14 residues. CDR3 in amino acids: CASSAGQGEETQYF.